This is a list of T cell receptor beta chains from one sample in a study of T cell changes during pregnancy in multiple sclerosis. The protocol was immunoSEQ multiplex PCR, while the TCRdb copy is restricted to in-frame clones and leaves out a portion. The sample shows around 71,000 clones, around 90% of them seen only once. The sample consisted of peripheral blood, taken in the third trimester of pregnancy. The source of these receptors is a female donor with multiple sclerosis, enrolled in a pregnancy study. CDR3s include the opening cysteine and the closing phenylalanine or tryptophan. Each record gives: J gene, clone size, D gene, V gene, CDR3 protein, CDR3 DNA. A D gene is named only where the DNA matches it firmly. Clone size appears in some rows only: once, few, many, or a class for an expanded clone.

>TRBJ2-1|NA|NA|TRBV10-1
CASSEGLAYEQFF
TGCGCCAGCAGTGAGGGCCTAGCGTATGAGCAGTTCTTC
>TRBJ2-3|NA|NA|TRBV5-6
CASSMASPGQYF
TGTGCCAGCAGCATGGCCTCCCCGGGACAGTATTTT
>TRBJ2-7|NA|TRBD1|TRBV10-3
CAISEAGGIREQYF
TGTGCCATCAGTGAGGCAGGGGGTATAAGGGAGCAGTACTTC
>TRBJ1-2|NA|TRBD1|TRBV5-1
CASAGQAGAYGYTF
TGCGCCAGCGCCGGACAGGCAGGAGCCTATGGCTACACCTTC
>TRBJ2-5|NA|TRBD1|TRBV7-9
CASTRGTGGAETQYF
TGTGCCAGCACCCGGGGGACAGGGGGCGCGGAGACCCAGTACTTC
>TRBJ2-7|NA|NA|TRBV5-5
CASSLGQVRSEQYF
TGTGCCAGCAGCTTGGGCCAGGTCAGGTCTGAGCAGTACTTC
>TRBJ1-1|NA|NA|TRBV13
CASSSGMVATEAFF
TGTGCCAGCAGCTCGGGGATGGTGGCGACTGAAGCTTTCTTT
>TRBJ1-5|NA|NA|TRBV5-1
CASSLESRDSNQPQHF
TGCGCCAGCAGCTTGGAGTCCAGGGATAGCAATCAGCCCCAGCATTTT
>TRBJ1-2|NA|NA|TRBV19
CASSIGLRDGYTF
TGTGCCAGTAGTATCGGACTTAGGGATGGCTACACCTTC
>TRBJ2-2|NA|TRBD2|TRBV5-1
CASSWGLVPDTGELFF
TGCGCCAGCAGCTGGGGACTAGTCCCTGACACCGGGGAGCTGTTTTTT
>TRBJ2-5|NA|NA|TRBV9
CASSVGTAKQETQYF
TGTGCCAGCAGCGTAGGTACAGCTAAACAAGAGACCCAGTACTTC
>TRBJ2-3|NA|TRBD2|TRBV6-5
CASSRLADNTDTQYF
TGTGCCAGCAGTCGACTAGCGGATAACACAGATACGCAGTATTTT
>TRBJ1-2|NA|TRBD1|TRBV7-9
CASSYLRTGYGYTF
TGTGCCAGCAGCTACCTCAGGACAGGGTATGGCTACACCTTC
>TRBJ1-1|NA|NA|TRBV28
CASSTIGGNTEAFF
TGTGCCAGCAGTACAATCGGGGGGAACACTGAAGCTTTCTTT
>TRBJ2-5|NA|TRBD2|TRBV12-5
CASGSGLAPETQYF
TGTGCTAGTGGTTCCGGACTAGCCCCAGAGACCCAGTACTTC
>TRBJ1-2|NA|NA|TRBV10-3
CAISESTTYGYTF
TGTGCCATCAGTGAGTCGACTACTTATGGCTACACCTTC
>TRBJ1-1|NA|TRBD1|TRBV7-8
CASKGQGSVLNTEAFF
TGTGCCAGCAAGGGACAGGGGAGCGTCCTGAACACTGAAGCTTTCTTT
>TRBJ1-1|NA|NA|TRBV7-2
CASSLGHSGDTEAFF
TGTGCCAGCAGCTTGGGCCACAGCGGGGACACTGAAGCTTTCTTT
>TRBJ2-2|NA|TRBD2|TRBV4-2
CASSQGLAGAGELFF
TGTGCCAGCAGCCAAGGACTAGCGGGAGCCGGGGAGCTGTTTTTT
>TRBJ1-1|NA|TRBD1|TRBV7-3
CASSSQGGVTEAFF
TGTGCCAGCAGCTCACAGGGGGGGGTCACTGAAGCTTTCTTT
>TRBJ2-1|once|TRBD2|TRBV30
CAWSVLAGENPEQFF
TGTGCCTGGAGTGTACTAGCGGGAGAAAACCCTGAGCAGTTCTTC
>TRBJ2-3|NA|TRBD2|TRBV14
CASSLQTSGRSDTQYF
TGTGCCAGCAGCCTTCAGACTAGCGGGAGATCAGATACGCAGTATTTT
>TRBJ2-7|NA|TRBD1|TRBV29-1
CSVHRLDRGRYEQYF
TGCAGCGTCCATAGATTGGACAGGGGAAGGTACGAGCAGTACTTC
>TRBJ2-5|once|TRBD2|TRBV6-5
CASRAGGRETQYF
TGTGCCAGCAGAGCGGGAGGGAGAGAGACCCAGTACTTC
>TRBJ2-1|NA|NA|TRBV27
CASSLVSSSYNEQFF
TGTGCCAGCAGTTTAGTTTCTAGCTCCTACAATGAGCAGTTCTTC
>TRBJ2-1|NA|TRBD1|TRBV6-1
CASSEGTGFTLYEQFF
TGTGCCAGCAGTGAAGGGACAGGATTTACATTATACGAGCAGTTCTTC
>TRBJ1-6|NA|NA|TRBV4-1
CASSQDYRARSPLHF
TGCGCCAGCAGCCAAGATTACAGGGCACGTTCACCCCTCCACTTT
>TRBJ2-7|NA|NA|TRBV5-5
CASSLGSYYEQYF
TGTGCCAGCAGCTTGGGTTCCTACTACGAGCAGTACTTC
>TRBJ2-3|NA|TRBD1|TRBV5-1
CASGQQGVSTDTQYF
TGCGCCAGCGGACAACAGGGGGTCAGCACAGATACGCAGTATTTT
>TRBJ2-7|few|TRBD1|TRBV7-2
CASSYTGTGSYEQYF
TGTGCCAGCAGTTATACGGGGACAGGCTCCTACGAGCAGTACTTC
>TRBJ2-2|NA|TRBD2|TRBV19
CASSYWGPPASGRVTGELFF
TGTGCCAGTAGTTACTGGGGCCCCCCCGCTAGCGGGAGGGTTACCGGGGAGCTGTTTTTT
>TRBJ1-2|NA|NA|TRBV25-1
CASSESQDLDGYTF
TGTGCCAGCAGTGAATCACAGGACCTCGATGGCTACACCTTC
>TRBJ2-5|NA|TRBD1|TRBV7-9
CASSPFFWTAGTGQETQYF
TGTGCCAGCAGCCCATTTTTTTGGACCGCAGGGACAGGGCAAGAGACCCAGTACTTC
>TRBJ2-3|NA|NA|TRBV6-6
CASSPSSFRGAQYF
TGTGCCAGCAGTCCGTCATCATTTAGGGGTGCGCAGTATTTT
>TRBJ1-2|NA|NA|TRBV9
CASSVRDNYGYTF
TGTGCCAGCAGCGTCAGGGATAACTATGGCTACACCTTC
>TRBJ2-3|NA|TRBD1|TRBV19
CASSILRQGTDTQYF
TGTGCCAGTAGTATTTTGAGACAGGGGACAGATACGCAGTATTTT
>TRBJ1-1|NA|NA|TRBV11-2
CASSLGGGRAFF
TGTGCCAGCAGCTTAGGAGGTGGCAGAGCTTTCTTT
>TRBJ1-2|NA|TRBD1|TRBV5-1
CASSKGTGDGYTF
TGCGCCAGCAGCAAAGGGACAGGGGATGGCTACACCTTC
>TRBJ2-1|NA|NA|TRBV4-3
CASSQDLASDEQFF
TGCGCCAGCAGCCAAGATTTGGCTAGCGATGAGCAGTTCTTC
>TRBJ2-3|NA|NA|TRBV7-2
CASSLNSPQNTDTQYF
TGTGCCAGCAGCTTAAATAGCCCCCAAAACACAGATACGCAGTATTTT
>TRBJ2-3|NA|TRBD2|TRBV9
CASAGGPSTDTQYF
TGTGCCAGCGCGGGAGGGCCAAGCACAGATACGCAGTATTTT
>TRBJ1-4|few|NA|TRBV2
CASTLAGVTNEKLFF
TGTGCCAGCACTCTCGCAGGGGTTACTAATGAAAAACTGTTTTTT
>TRBJ1-2|NA|TRBD1|TRBV27
CASSLAQGAGNYGYTF
TGTGCCAGCAGTTTGGCGCAGGGGGCTGGAAACTATGGCTACACCTTC
>TRBJ2-1|NA|NA|TRBV28
CASSFLGDREQFF
TGTGCCAGCAGTTTTTTAGGGGATAGAGAGCAGTTCTTC
>TRBJ1-2|NA|TRBD1|TRBV4-1
CASSQDRNPNYGYTF
TGCGCCAGCAGCCAGGACAGGAATCCTAACTATGGCTACACCTTC
>TRBJ1-1|NA|NA|TRBV10-3
CAISESGGAAEAFF
TGTGCCATCAGTGAGTCGGGGGGGGCCGCTGAAGCTTTCTTT
>TRBJ1-3|few|NA|TRBV9
CASSVASGSSGNTIYF
TGTGCCAGCAGCGTAGCGTCCGGGAGCTCTGGAAACACCATATATTTT
>TRBJ1-3|NA|TRBD1|TRBV2
CASFDRGHSGNTIYF
TGTGCCAGCTTTGACAGGGGGCATTCTGGAAACACCATATATTTT
>TRBJ2-7|once|NA|TRBV28
CASRWTGVSSYEQYF
TGTGCCAGCCGTTGGACCGGGGTCAGCTCCTACGAGCAGTACTTC
>TRBJ2-3|once|NA|TRBV9
CASSVSPPDTQYF
TGTGCCAGCAGCGTAAGCCCGCCAGATACGCAGTATTTT
>TRBJ1-2|NA|TRBD1|TRBV28
CASSLGTDYGYTF
TGTGCCAGCAGTCTGGGGACAGACTATGGCTACACCTTC
>TRBJ2-1|NA|TRBD2|TRBV11-2
CASSRGTSGSYNEQFF
TGTGCCAGCAGCCGCGGGACTAGCGGTTCCTACAATGAGCAGTTCTTC
>TRBJ1-1|NA|NA|TRBV10-3
CAINTVRETEAFF
TGTGCCATCAATACAGTGAGAGAGACTGAAGCTTTCTTT